The count of the clone carrying this T cell receptor (beta chain) is one. Its antigen is as yet unknown. This sample is part of a study of T cell repertoires in cytomegalovirus infection. Study in general: Indications of both CMV infection and matching HLA type were provided by public TCR beta signatures. Points from the study as a whole: HLA-C-restricted, CMV-specific TCR beta clonotypes were dominant ex vivo.

TCRdb re-called the reads with MiXCR, one entry per CDR3 protein. The table shows 200,000 to 300,000 distinct CDR3 sequences, with about 13% occurring only once. This sequence originates from a human donor in good health (CMV status not recorded). Some clones in this sample may be carry-over from other donors' samples. The sample comprised PBMCs.

CDR3 sequence: CASSEGRSRGNEQFF. The CDR3 region has the DNA TGTGCCAGCAGCGAAGGACGATCCCGGGGGAATGAGCAGTTCTTC. The chain uses TRBV3-1 and TRBJ2-1; tentative D call: TRBD2 (6 bases). Germline CDR1 is LGHDT and CDR2 is YNNKEL (reference sequence). The CDR3 consists of 15 residues. The ends were cut back, 5 bases at V and 7 bases at J, with 18 bases in the middle.